This T cell receptor (beta chain) is from a study of CD8 T cells in ankylosing spondylitis. Study results and caveats: From matched ankylosing spondylitis synovial fluid, disease-linked clones were reportedly recovered at significantly enriched levels. A subset of motif variants has previously been described in the synovial fluid and blood of reactive arthritis.

Scientists made TCR beta libraries using quantitative 5'-RACE with molecular barcodes. TCRdb reprocessed the 5' RACE reads with MiXCR, giving one entry per CDR3 protein. Of thousands of distinct CDR3 sequences in the sample, roughly 8% are singletons; the top ten hold 23%. This clonotype was detected only a few times. Antigen specificity is unknown. Trimming left V 3 bases short and J 2 bases short, with 13 bases between. The CDR3 totals 15 residues. Germline CDR1 and CDR2: SGDLS and YYNGEE. The chain carries TRBV9 and TRBJ2-3; D may be TRBD1 (6 bases). The sample consisted of blood, either unsorted or a sorted T cell fraction (not recorded which). This receptor was obtained from a male donor with ankylosing spondylitis or in good health (not recorded which). DNA of the CDR3: TGTGCCAGCAGCGGGGGGACACCGCTCACAGATACGCAGTATTTT. Translation: CASSGGTPLTDTQYF.